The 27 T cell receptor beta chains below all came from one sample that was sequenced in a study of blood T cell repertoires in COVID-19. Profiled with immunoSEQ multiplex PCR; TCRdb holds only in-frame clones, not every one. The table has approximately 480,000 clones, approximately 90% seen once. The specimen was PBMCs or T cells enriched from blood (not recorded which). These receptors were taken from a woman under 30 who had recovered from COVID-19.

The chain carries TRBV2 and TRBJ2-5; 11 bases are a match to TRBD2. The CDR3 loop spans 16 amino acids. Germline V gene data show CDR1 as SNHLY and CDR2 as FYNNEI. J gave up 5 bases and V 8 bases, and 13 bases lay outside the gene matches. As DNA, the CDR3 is TGTGCCAGCGGAGTCCTTAGCGGGGGGGCAGAGGAGACCCAGTACTTC. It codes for CASGVLSGGAEETQYF.

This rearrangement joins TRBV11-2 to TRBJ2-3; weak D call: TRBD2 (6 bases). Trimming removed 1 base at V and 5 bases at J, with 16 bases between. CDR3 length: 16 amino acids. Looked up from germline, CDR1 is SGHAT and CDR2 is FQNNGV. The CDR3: CASSLAPRLVVDTQYF. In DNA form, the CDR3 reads TGTGCCAGCAGCTTAGCGCCGAGACTAGTGGTAGATACGCAGTATTTT.

The CDR3 here is CASTPYAGENTEAFF. DNA of the CDR3: TGTGCCAGCACCCCGTATGCGGGGGAAAACACTGAAGCTTTCTTT. The chain employs TRBV3-1 (or the pseudogene TRBV3-2) and TRBJ1-1; D possibly corresponds to TRBD1 (5 bases). Germline CDR1 reads LGHDT; CDR2 reads YNNKEL (reference sequence). The CDR3 contains 15 residues. Trimming removed 7 bases from V and 2 bases from J, with 17 bases in between.

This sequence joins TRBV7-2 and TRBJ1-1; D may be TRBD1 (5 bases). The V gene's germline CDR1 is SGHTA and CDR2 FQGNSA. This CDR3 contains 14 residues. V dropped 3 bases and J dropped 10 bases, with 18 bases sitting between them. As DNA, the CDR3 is TGTGCCAGCAGCTTTCCCTTGGCAGGGCTTGGAGCTTTCTTT. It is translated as CASSFPLAGLGAFF.

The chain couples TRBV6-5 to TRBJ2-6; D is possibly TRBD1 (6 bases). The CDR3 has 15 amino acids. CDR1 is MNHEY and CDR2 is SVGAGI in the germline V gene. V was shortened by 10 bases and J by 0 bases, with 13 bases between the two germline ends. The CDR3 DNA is TGTGCCATTACGACAGGTTTCTCTGGGGCCAACGTCCTGACTTTC. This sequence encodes CAITTGFSGANVLTF.

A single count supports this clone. CDR3 nucleotides: TGCGCCAGCAGCCAAGTAGGTAGCCCCTCTGGGGCCAACGTCCTGACTTTC. Protein sequence: CASSQVGSPSGANVLTF. The genes are TRBV4-1 and TRBJ2-6; D remains ambiguous. This CDR3 contains 17 residues. The germline V and J ends were trimmed by 1 base and 0 bases, with 10 bases remaining between them. Germline V gene data show CDR1 as MGHRA and CDR2 as YSYEKL.

The CDR3 sequence is CASSLAGLNPPSGANVLTF. Written as DNA, the CDR3 is TGCGCCAGCAGCCTCGCCGGACTCAATCCCCCCTCTGGGGCCAACGTCCTGACTTTC. V usage is TRBV4-1 and J usage is TRBJ2-6, with D possibly being TRBD2 (5 bases). Germline CDR1 is MGHRA and CDR2 is YSYEKL. This CDR3 spans 19 amino acids. The V and J ends lost 4 bases and 0 bases respectively, with 19 bases between them.

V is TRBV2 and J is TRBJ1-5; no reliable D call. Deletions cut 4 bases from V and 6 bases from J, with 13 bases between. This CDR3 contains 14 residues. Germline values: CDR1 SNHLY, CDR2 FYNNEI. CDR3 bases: TGTGCCAGCAGTGGACCTATAGCTTCTCAGCCCCAGCATTTT. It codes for CASSGPIASQPQHF.

In nucleotides, the CDR3 is TGTGCCAGCACCTTAGGAGGGGGAGGGGGCACTGAAGCTTTCTTT. Its translation is CASTLGGGGGTEAFF. V and J are TRBV28 and TRBJ1-1; a possible D gene is TRBD1 (6 bases). The germline V gene has CDR1 MDHEN and CDR2 SYDVKM. V lost 7 bases and J 4 bases, leaving 19 bases between the germline ends. This CDR3 has 15 amino acids.

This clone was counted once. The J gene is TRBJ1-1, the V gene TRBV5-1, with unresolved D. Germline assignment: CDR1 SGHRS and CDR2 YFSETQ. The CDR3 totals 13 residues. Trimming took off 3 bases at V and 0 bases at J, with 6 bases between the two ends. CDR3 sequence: CASSYGVNTEAFF. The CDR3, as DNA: TGCGCCAGCAGCTACGGGGTGAACACTGAAGCTTTCTTT. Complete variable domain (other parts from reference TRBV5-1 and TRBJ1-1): KAGVTQTPRYLIKTRGQQVTLSCSPISGHRSVSWYQQTPGQGLQFLFEYFSETQRNKGNFPGRFSGRQFSNSRSEMNVSTLELGDSALYLCASSYGVNTEAFFGQGTRLTVV.

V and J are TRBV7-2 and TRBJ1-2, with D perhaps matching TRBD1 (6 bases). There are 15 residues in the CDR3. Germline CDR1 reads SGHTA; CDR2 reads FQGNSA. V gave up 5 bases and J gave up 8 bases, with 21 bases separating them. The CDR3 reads CASSPSSQGQWGYTF. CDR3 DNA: TGTGCCAGCAGCCCATCAAGTCAGGGGCAATGGGGCTACACCTTC.

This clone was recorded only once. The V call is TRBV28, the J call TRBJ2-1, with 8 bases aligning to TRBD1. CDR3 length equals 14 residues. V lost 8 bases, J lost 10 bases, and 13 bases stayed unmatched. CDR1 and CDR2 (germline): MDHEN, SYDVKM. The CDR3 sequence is CASDGTGGAQEQFF. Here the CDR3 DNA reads TGTGCCAGCGACGGGACAGGAGGGGCGCAGGAGCAGTTCTTC.

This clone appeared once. CDR3 sequence (DNA): TGTGCCAGCAGCATCGGGACAGGCTATGGCTACACCTTC. This encodes CASSIGTGYGYTF. The chain employs TRBV12-3 or TRBV12-4 and TRBJ1-2; 8 bases map to TRBD1. V lost 6 bases and J lost 4; bases outside the gene matches: 4. The CDR3 sequence is 13 residues long.

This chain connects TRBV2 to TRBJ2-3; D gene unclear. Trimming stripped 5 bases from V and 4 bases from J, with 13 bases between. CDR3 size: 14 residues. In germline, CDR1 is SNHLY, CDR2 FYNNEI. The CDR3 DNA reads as TGTGCCAGCAGTCCCATAGTATCCGCAGATACGCAGTATTTT. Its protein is CASSPIVSADTQYF.

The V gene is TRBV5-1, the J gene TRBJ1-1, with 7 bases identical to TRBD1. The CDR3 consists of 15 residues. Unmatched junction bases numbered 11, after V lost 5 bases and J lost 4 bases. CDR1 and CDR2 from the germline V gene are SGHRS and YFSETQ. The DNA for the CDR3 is TGCGCCAGCAGTTCCGATACAGGGGAAGGCACTGAAGCTTTCTTT. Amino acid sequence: CASSSDTGEGTEAFF.

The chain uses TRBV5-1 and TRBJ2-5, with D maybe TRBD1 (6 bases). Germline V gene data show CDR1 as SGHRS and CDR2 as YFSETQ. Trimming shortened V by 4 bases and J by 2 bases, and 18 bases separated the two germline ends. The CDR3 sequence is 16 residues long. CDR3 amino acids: CASSQSATGKQETQYF. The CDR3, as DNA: TGCGCCAGCAGCCAATCGGCGACAGGCAAACAAGAGACCCAGTACTTC.

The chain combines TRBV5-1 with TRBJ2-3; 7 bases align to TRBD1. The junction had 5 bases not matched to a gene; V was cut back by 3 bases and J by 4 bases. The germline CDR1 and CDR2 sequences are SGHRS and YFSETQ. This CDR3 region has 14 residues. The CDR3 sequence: CASSSTGVPDTQYF. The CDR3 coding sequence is TGCGCCAGCAGCTCAACAGGGGTCCCAGATACGCAGTATTTT.

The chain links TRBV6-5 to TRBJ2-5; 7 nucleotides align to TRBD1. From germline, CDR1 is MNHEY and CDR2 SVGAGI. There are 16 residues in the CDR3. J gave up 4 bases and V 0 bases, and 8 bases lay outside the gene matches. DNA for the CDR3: TGTGCCAGCAGTTACTCCAGGGGGAAATTTCGAGAGACCCAGTACTTC. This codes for CASSYSRGKFRETQYF.

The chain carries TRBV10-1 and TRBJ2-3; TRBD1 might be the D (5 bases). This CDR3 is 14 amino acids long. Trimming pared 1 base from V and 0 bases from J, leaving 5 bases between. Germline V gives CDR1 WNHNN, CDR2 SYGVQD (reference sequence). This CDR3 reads CASSEWGSTDTQYF. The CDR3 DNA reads TGCGCCAGCAGTGAGTGGGGCAGCACAGATACGCAGTATTTT.

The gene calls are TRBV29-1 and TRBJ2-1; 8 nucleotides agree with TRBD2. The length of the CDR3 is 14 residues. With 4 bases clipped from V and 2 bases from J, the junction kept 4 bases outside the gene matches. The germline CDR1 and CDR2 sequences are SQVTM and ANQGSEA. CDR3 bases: TGCAGCGTTGGAAAGCGGGGGACCTACAATGAGCAGTTCTTC. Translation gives CSVGKRGTYNEQFF.

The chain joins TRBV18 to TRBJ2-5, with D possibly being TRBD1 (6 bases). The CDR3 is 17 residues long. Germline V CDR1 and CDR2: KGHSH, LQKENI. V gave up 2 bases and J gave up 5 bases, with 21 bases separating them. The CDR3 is CASSPAGRGSRWETQYF. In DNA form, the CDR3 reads TGTGCCAGCTCACCAGCCGGCAGGGGTAGCCGGTGGGAGACCCAGTACTTC.

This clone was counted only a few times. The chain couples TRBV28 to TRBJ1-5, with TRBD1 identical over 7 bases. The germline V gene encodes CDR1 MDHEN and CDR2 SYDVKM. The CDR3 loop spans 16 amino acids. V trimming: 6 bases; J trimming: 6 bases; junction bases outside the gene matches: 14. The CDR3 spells CASSPIPDRVGQPQHF. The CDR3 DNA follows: TGTGCCAGCAGCCCGATCCCTGACAGGGTGGGTCAGCCCCAGCATTTT.

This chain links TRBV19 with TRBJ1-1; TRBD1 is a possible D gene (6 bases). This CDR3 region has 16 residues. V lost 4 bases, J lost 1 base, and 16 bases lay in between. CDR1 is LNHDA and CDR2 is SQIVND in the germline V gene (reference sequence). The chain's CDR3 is CASSKDQTGRNTEAFF. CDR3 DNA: TGTGCCAGTAGTAAAGATCAAACAGGGAGGAACACTGAAGCTTTCTTT.

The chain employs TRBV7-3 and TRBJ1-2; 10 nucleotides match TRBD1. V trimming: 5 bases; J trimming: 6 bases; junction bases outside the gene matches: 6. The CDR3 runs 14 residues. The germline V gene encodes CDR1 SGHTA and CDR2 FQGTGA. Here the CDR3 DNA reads TGTGCCAGCAGCCTTGGACAGGGGGACGATGGCTACACCTTC. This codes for CASSLGQGDDGYTF.

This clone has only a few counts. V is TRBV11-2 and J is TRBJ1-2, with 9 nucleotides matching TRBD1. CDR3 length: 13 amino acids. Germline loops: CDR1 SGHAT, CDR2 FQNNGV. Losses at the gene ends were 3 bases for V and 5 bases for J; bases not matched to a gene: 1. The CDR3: CASSFDRGYGYTF. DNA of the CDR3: TGTGCCAGCAGCTTTGACAGGGGGTATGGCTACACCTTC.

The CDR3 DNA sequence: TGTGCCAGCAGCCCGACAGGATCCTATATCGGGGCTTTCTTT. As protein: CASSPTGSYIGAFF. V and J are TRBV6-4 and TRBJ1-1; D possibly corresponds to TRBD1 (6 bases). The CDR3 covers 14 residues. Germline values: CDR1 MRHNA, CDR2 SNTAGT. V dropped 6 bases and J dropped 11 bases, with 22 bases sitting between them.

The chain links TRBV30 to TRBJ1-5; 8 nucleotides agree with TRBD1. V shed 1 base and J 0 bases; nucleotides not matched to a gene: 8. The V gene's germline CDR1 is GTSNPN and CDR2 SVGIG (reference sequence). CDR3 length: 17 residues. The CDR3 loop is CAWSGQGTSFSNQPQHF. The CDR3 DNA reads TGTGCCTGGAGTGGACAGGGGACTTCCTTTAGCAATCAGCCCCAGCATTTT.